The next 18 T cell receptor beta chains were all read from a single sample in a study of identical twins. TCRdb re-called the 5' RACE reads through MiXCR, storing one row per CDR3 protein. The table records about 720,000 distinct CDR3 sequences, 8% to 9% of them present only once. Another study also made use of these data, one on yellow fever vaccine responses in identical twins.

The material sequenced was PBMCs. Receptor source: a woman between 18 and 29 years old in good health.

CDR3 in amino acids: CSAPSADTQYF. In nucleotides, the CDR3 is TGCAGCGCCCCCTCGGCGGATACGCAGTATTTT. The rearrangement joins TRBV20-1 to TRBJ2-3, with unresolved D. Germline V gene data show CDR1 as DFQATT and CDR2 as SNEGSKA (reference sequence). This CDR3 is built from 11 residues.

The V and J genes are TRBV4-1 and TRBJ2-3, with unresolved D. CDR1 and CDR2 (germline): MGHRA, YSYEKL. The V and J ends lost 0 bases and 2 bases respectively, with 12 bases between them. The CDR3 length is 16 residues. CDR3 nucleotides: TGCGCCAGCAGCCAAGATCGGGCAGTTTACACAGATACGCAGTATTTT. Protein: CASSQDRAVYTDTQYF.

The rearrangement uses TRBV20-1 and TRBJ1-1; D is unclear. This CDR3 contains 14 residues. Trimming took 0 bases from V and 1 from J, leaving 9 bases between them. CDR1 is DFQATT, CDR2 SNEGSKA, per germline (reference sequence). CDR3 in amino acids: CSARDRAANTEAFF. CDR3 DNA sequence: TGCAGTGCTAGAGATCGGGCGGCGAACACTGAAGCTTTCTTT.

This clonotype turned up a few times. The rearrangement links TRBV28 to TRBJ2-2; the D call may be TRBD1 or TRBD2 (6 bases each). Looked up from germline, CDR1 is MDHEN and CDR2 is SYDVKM. CDR3 length: 16 residues. V was shortened by 4 bases and J by 5 bases, with 17 bases between the two germline ends. The CDR3 loop is CASSSPGRGGTGELFF. The CDR3 coding sequence is TGTGCCAGCAGTTCCCCTGGGCGAGGGGGGACCGGGGAGCTGTTTTTT.

This clonotype was detected many times. The V call is TRBV7-8, the J call TRBJ2-5, with 9 bases that match TRBD2. V was pared by 5 bases and J by 5 bases, with 12 bases of the junction left unmatched. The germline gives CDR1 SGHVS, CDR2 FQNEAQ. The CDR3 runs 16 residues. CDR3 DNA sequence: TGTGCCAGCAGCGGAACTGGCGGGAGGGCCTCGGAGACCCAGTACTTC. This translates into CASSGTGGRASETQYF.

This clonotype has a count of ten or more. The rearrangement links TRBV12-3 or TRBV12-4 to TRBJ2-5; D is unclear. V lost 1 base to trimming and J lost 5 bases, with 5 bases between them. This CDR3 region has 12 residues. The CDR3 region is CASSLVPETQYF. CDR3 nucleotides: TGTGCCAGCAGTTTAGTCCCGGAGACCCAGTACTTC.

This chain joins TRBV7-2 and TRBJ2-2; D may correspond to TRBD1 or TRBD2 (5 bases each). There are 16 residues in the CDR3. Trimming removed 2 bases from V and 6 bases from J, with 16 bases in between. Germline CDR1 reads SGHTA; CDR2 reads FQGNSA. The DNA for the CDR3 is TGTGCCAGCAGCTTAAGGTTGGGGGAATTGGCCGGGGAGCTGTTTTTT. Protein product: CASSLRLGELAGELFF.

This clonotype was seen more than once but under ten times. Here the CDR3 DNA reads TGTGCCATCAGCTACACAGGGGATAGCAATCAGCCCCAGCATTTT. Translating it yields CAISYTGDSNQPQHF. The chain links TRBV10-3 to TRBJ1-5; 7 nucleotides match TRBD1. J gave up 0 bases and V 6 bases, and 5 bases lay outside the gene matches. The CDR3 consists of 15 residues. Looked up from germline, CDR1 is ENHRY and CDR2 is SYGVKD.

This clonotype was detected only a few times. The chain couples TRBV5-1 to TRBJ2-1, with 9 positions matching TRBD2. The germline gives CDR1 SGHRS, CDR2 YFSETQ. The J segment lost 3 bases and the V segment lost 0 bases, leaving 4 bases of the junction unmatched. This CDR3 has 16 amino acids. CDR3 amino acids: CASSLVLAGNYNEQFF. CDR3 in DNA: TGCGCCAGCAGCTTGGTCCTAGCGGGAAACTACAATGAGCAGTTCTTC.

This clonotype showed up just a few times. The chain employs TRBV3-1 and TRBJ2-1, with 7 bases fitting TRBD1. Trimming removed 6 bases from V and 7 bases from J; junction bases left unmatched: 6. CDR1 is LGHDT and CDR2 is YNNKEL in the germline V gene (reference sequence). The CDR3 contains 13 residues. The CDR3 sequence is CASRRRQGNEQFF. In nucleotides, the CDR3 is TGTGCCAGCAGGAGAAGACAGGGAAATGAGCAGTTCTTC.

This clonotype came up many times. CDR3 bases: TGTGCCAGCAGCTCCGAGGGGACAATTTACACCGGGGAGCTGTTTTTT. Its translation: CASSSEGTIYTGELFF. V and J are TRBV7-9 and TRBJ2-2, with a possible D match to TRBD1 (6 bases). Germline assignment: CDR1 SEHNR and CDR2 FQNEAQ (reference sequence). Trimming took 4 bases from V and 3 from J, leaving 15 bases between them. This CDR3 spans 16 amino acids.

This clonotype showed up many times. This rearrangement joins TRBV12-3 or TRBV12-4 to TRBJ2-5; TRBD1 aligns across 8 bases. This CDR3 spans 14 amino acids. With V trimmed by 5 bases and J by 5 bases, 7 bases remained unmatched. The CDR3 protein is CASSHSDRGETQYF. CDR3 nucleotides: TGTGCCAGCAGTCACTCAGACAGGGGTGAGACCCAGTACTTC.

This clonotype was detected only a few times. The gene calls are TRBV11-3 and TRBJ2-2; D is uncertain. Germline V gives CDR1 SGHNT, CDR2 YENEEA. This CDR3 is built from 15 residues. Trimming left V 8 bases short and J 3 bases short, with 16 bases between. The CDR3 DNA sequence: TGTGCCAGCTCTGTGTTGAGCAGACACACCGGGGAGCTGTTTTTT. Encoded protein: CASSVLSRHTGELFF.

This clonotype was recorded a few times. The chain uses TRBV20-1 and TRBJ1-1, with unresolved D. V lost 3 bases, J lost 5 bases, and 10 bases lay in between. The CDR3 loop spans 12 amino acids. Germline-derived CDR1 and CDR2 are DFQATT and SNEGSKA (reference sequence). This CDR3 reads CSASRYGTEAFF. For the CDR3, the DNA is TGCAGTGCTAGTCGGTATGGTACTGAAGCTTTCTTT.

This clonotype was seen ten or more times. The chain employs TRBV20-1 and TRBJ2-6; 7 nucleotides align to TRBD1. CDR3 length equals 17 residues. The junction had 16 bases not matched to a gene; V was cut back by 7 bases and J by 4 bases. Germline V lookup: CDR1 DFQATT, CDR2 SNEGSKA (reference sequence). CDR3 bases: TGCAGTGTTCTTTCGGACAGGTGGTTCGAGGGGGCCAACGTCCTGACTTTC. Protein product: CSVLSDRWFEGANVLTF.

This clonotype was detected many times. The J gene is TRBJ2-7, the V gene TRBV10-3, with TRBD1 matching over 10 bases. Germline lookup yields CDR1 ENHRY and CDR2 SYGVKD. The V gene end was trimmed by 4 bases and the J gene end by 3 bases; junction bases not matched to a gene: 3. The CDR3 runs to 14 residues. The CDR3 here is CAISVGTGVYEQYF. The CDR3 DNA reads as TGTGCCATCAGTGTCGGGACAGGGGTCTACGAGCAGTACTTC.

The rearrangement links TRBV7-2 to TRBJ2-7; D gene unclear. The CDR3 covers 15 residues. Per the germline V gene, CDR1 is SGHTA and CDR2 is FQGNSA. With 2 bases removed from V and 0 bases from J, the gap between germline ends came to 11 bases. CDR3 residues: CASSLSELISYEQYF. For the CDR3, the DNA is TGTGCCAGCAGCTTAAGCGAGCTTATCTCCTACGAGCAGTACTTC.

The genes are TRBV29-1 and TRBJ1-1; 11 nucleotides align to TRBD1. The CDR3 extends over 13 amino acids. V lost 6 bases and J lost 6; bases outside the gene matches: 6. In germline, CDR1 is SQVTM, CDR2 ANQGSEA. The CDR3 here is CSVADRGLSEAFF. CDR3 coding DNA: TGCAGCGTCGCGGACAGGGGGCTTTCTGAAGCTTTCTTT.